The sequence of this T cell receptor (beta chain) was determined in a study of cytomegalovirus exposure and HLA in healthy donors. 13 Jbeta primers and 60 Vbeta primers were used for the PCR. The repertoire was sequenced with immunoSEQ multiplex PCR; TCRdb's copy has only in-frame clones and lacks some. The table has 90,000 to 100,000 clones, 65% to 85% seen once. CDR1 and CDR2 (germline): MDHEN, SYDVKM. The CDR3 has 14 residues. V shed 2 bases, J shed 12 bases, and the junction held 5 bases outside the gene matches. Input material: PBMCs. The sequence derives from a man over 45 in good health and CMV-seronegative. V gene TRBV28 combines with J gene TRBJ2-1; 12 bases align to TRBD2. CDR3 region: CASSLGTSGSAQFF. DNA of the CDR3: TGTGCCAGCAGTTTAGGGACTAGCGGGTCGGCGCAGTTCTTC.